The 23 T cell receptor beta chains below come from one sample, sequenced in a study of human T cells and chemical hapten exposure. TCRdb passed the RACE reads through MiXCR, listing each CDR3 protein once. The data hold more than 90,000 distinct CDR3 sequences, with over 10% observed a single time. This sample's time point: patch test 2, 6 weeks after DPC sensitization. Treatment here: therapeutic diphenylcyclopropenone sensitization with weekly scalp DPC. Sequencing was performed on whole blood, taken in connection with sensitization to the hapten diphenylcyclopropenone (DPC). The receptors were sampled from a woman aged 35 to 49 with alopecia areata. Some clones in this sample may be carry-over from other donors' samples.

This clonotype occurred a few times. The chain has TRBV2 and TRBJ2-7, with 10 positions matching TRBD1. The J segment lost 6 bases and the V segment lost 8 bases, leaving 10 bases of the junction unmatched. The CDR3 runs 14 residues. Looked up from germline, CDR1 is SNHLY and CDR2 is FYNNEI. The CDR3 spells CASEPGQGMVEQYF. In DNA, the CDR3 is TGTGCCAGCGAACCGGGACAGGGGATGGTCGAGCAGTACTTC.

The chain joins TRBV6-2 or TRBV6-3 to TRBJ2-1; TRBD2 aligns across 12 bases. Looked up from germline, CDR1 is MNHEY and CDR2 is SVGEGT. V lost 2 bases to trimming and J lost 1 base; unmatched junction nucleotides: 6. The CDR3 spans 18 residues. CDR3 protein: CASSYRLAGGLSYNEQFF. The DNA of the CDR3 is TGTGCCAGCAGTTACCGGCTAGCGGGGGGGCTATCCTACAATGAGCAGTTCTTC.

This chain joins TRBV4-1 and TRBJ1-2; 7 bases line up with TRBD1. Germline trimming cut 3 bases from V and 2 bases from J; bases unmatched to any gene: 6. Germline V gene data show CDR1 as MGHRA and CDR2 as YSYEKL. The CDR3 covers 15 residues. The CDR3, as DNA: TGCGCCAGCAGCCAGGAACAGGGGACGAACTATGGCTACACCTTC. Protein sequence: CASSQEQGTNYGYTF.

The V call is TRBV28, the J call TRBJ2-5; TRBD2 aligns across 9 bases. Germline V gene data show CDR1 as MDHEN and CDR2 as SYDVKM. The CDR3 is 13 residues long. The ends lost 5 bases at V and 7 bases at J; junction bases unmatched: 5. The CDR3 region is CASSSGRSRTQYF. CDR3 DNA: TGTGCCAGCAGTAGCGGGAGGTCCCGGACCCAGTACTTC.

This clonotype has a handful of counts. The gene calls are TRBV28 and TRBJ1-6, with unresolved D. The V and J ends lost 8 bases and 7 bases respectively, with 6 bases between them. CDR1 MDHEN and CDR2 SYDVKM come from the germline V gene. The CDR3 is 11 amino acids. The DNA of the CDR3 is TGTGCCAGCGGGATAAATTCACCCCTCCACTTT. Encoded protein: CASGINSPLHF.

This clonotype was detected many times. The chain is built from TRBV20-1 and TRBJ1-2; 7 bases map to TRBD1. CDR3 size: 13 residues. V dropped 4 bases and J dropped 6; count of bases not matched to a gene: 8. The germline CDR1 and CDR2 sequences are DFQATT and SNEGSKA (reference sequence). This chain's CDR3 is CSATAQGFDGYTF. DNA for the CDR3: TGCAGTGCTACCGCACAGGGGTTCGATGGCTACACCTTC.

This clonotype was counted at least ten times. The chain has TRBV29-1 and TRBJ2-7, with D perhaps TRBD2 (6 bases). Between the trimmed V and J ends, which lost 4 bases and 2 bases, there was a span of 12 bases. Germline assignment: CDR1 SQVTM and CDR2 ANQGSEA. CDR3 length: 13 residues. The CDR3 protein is CSVGAGPTYEQYF. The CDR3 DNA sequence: TGCAGCGTTGGGGCGGGACCTACCTACGAGCAGTACTTC.

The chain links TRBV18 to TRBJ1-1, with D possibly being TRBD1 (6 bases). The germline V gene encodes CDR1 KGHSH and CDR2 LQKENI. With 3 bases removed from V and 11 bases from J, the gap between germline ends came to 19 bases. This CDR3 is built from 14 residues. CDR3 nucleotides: TGTGCCAGCTCACCTGCAGGGACAACAAGTGCGGCTTTCTTT. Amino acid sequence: CASSPAGTTSAAFF.

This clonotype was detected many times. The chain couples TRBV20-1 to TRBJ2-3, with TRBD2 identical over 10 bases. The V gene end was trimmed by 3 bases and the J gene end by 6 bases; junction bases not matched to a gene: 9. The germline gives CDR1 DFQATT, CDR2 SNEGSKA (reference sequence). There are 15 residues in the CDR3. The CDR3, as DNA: TGCAGTGCTAGCCCAACTAGCGGGGCGACGGATACGCAGTATTTT. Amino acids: CSASPTSGATDTQYF.

CDR3 in DNA: TGTGCCAGCAGTTACTCGGACACCGTAACCTCTGGCTACACCTTC. This sequence encodes CASSYSDTVTSGYTF. The V and J genes are TRBV6-2 or TRBV6-3 and TRBJ1-2; tentative D call: TRBD1 (5 bases). In germline, CDR1 is MNHEY, CDR2 SVGEGT. The CDR3 is 15 residues long. V was trimmed by 0 bases and J by 7 bases, leaving 15 bases between them.

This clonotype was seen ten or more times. In DNA, the CDR3 is TGTGCCACCCGAGGTGGCGGGGCCGGGGAGCTGTTTTTT. It yields the protein CATRGGGAGELFF. The gene calls are TRBV15 and TRBJ2-2, with D perhaps TRBD2 (6 bases). This CDR3 is 13 amino acids long. V shed 8 bases and J shed 6 bases, with 13 bases lying between them. Germline CDR1 and CDR2: LNHNV and YYDKDF (reference sequence).

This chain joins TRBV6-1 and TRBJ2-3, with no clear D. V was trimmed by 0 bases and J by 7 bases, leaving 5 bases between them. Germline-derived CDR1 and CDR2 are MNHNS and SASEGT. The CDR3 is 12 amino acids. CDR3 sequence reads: CASSEAGNTQYF. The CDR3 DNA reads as TGTGCCAGCAGTGAAGCGGGAAATACGCAGTATTTT.

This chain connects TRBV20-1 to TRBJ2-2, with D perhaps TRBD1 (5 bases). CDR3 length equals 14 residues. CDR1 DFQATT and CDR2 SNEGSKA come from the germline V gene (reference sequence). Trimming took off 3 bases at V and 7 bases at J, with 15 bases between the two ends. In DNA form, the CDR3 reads TGCAGTGCTAGTTTGACAGTATCAAGCGGGGAGCTGTTTTTT. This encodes CSASLTVSSGELFF.

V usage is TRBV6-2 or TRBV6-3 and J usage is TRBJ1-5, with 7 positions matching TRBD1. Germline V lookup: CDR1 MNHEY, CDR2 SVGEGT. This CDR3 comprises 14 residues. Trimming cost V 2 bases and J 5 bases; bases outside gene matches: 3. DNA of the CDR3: TGTGCCAGCAGTTACGCCAGGGGGGATCAGCCCCAGCATTTT. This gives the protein CASSYARGDQPQHF.

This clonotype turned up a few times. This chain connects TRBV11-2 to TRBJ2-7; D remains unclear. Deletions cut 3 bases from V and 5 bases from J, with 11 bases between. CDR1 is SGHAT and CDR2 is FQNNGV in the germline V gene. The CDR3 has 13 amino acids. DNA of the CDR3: TGTGCCAGCAGCTTTCGGCCCGGCCACGAGCAGTACTTC. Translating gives CASSFRPGHEQYF. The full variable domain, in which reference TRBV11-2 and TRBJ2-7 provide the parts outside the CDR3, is EAGVAQSPRYKIIEKRQSVAFWCNPISGHATLYWYQQILGQGPKLLIQFQNNGVVDDSQLPKDRFSAERLKGVDSTLKIQPAKLEDSAVYLCASSFRPGHEQYFGPGTRLTVT.

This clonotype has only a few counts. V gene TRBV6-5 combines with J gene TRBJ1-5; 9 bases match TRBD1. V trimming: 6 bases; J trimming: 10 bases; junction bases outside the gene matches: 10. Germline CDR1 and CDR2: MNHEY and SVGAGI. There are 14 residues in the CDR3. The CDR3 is CASSRDRVISPQHF. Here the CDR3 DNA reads TGTGCCAGCAGCCGGGACAGGGTAATCAGCCCCCAGCATTTT.

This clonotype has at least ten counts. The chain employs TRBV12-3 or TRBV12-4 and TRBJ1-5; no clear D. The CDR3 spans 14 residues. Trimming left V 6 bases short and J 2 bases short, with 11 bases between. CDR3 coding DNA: TGTGCCAGCAGCCGACTTGGGGGCAATCAGCCCCAGCATTTT. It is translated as CASSRLGGNQPQHF.

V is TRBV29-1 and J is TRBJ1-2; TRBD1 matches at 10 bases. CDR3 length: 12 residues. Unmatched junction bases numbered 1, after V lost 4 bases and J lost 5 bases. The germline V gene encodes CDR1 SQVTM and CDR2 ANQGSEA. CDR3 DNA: TGCAGCGTTGCGGGACAGGGGTATGGCTACACCTTC. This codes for CSVAGQGYGYTF.

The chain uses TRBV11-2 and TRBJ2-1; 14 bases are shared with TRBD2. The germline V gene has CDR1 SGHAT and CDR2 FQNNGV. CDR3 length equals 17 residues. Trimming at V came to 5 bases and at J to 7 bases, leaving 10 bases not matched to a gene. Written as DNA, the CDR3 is TGTGCCAGCAGCCCCGGACTAGCGGGAGGCTCTGGGAATGAGCAGTTCTTC. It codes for CASSPGLAGGSGNEQFF.

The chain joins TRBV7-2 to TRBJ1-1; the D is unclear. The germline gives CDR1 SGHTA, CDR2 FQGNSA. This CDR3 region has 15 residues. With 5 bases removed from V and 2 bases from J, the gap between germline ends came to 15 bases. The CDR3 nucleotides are TGTGCCAGCAGCCTCGGACCGCGCGGAAACACTGAAGCTTTCTTT. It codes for CASSLGPRGNTEAFF.

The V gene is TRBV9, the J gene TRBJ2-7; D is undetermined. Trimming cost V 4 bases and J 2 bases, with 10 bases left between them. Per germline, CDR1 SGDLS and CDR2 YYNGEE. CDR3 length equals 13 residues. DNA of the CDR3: TGTGCCAGCAGCCCCCGAGGACCCTACGAGCAGTACTTC. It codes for CASSPRGPYEQYF.

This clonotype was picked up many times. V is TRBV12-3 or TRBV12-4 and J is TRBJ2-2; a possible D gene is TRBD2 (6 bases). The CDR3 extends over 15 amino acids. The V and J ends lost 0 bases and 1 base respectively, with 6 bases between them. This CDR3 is CASSLAGGNTGELFF. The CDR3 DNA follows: TGTGCCAGCAGTTTAGCGGGGGGGAACACCGGGGAGCTGTTTTTT.

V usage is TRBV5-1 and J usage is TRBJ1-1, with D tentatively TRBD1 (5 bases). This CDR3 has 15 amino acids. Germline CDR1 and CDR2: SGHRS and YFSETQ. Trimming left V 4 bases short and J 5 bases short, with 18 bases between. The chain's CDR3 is CASSPEGRGNTEAFF. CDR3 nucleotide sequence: TGCGCCAGCAGCCCCGAGGGGAGGGGAAATACTGAAGCTTTCTTT.